This TCR beta chain was sequenced during a study of T cells after yellow fever vaccination. In the study overall: Fractions with few cells were prepared using SMART-Seq v4 Ultra Low Input.

In TCRdb, the 5' RACE reads were re-called with MiXCR into one record per CDR3 protein. Of tens of thousands of distinct CDR3 sequences listed, approximately 7.3% are singletons. Whole-study results and caveats: The booster saw the reappearance of most primary-vaccination clones (more than 95% CD4, 70% to 90% CD8).

This clonotype was counted at least ten times. Its antigen is unknown. Germline lookup yields CDR1 GTSNPN and CDR2 SVGIG (reference sequence). The CDR3 loop spans 14 amino acids. The V segment lost 6 bases and the J segment 9 bases; nucleotides outside the gene matches: 12. The source material was CD8+ T cells sorted from PBMCs, sampled 9 to 11 days after the first yellow fever vaccination. The source of this sequence is a man younger than 35 who received the YFV17D yellow fever vaccine. The chain joins TRBV30 to TRBJ2-1; 9 positions agree with TRBD2. As DNA, the CDR3 is TGTGCCTGTTATTCGGCGGGGGGGCCGCGTGAGCAGTTCTTC. Translating it yields CACYSAGGPREQFF.